These 11 T cell receptor beta chains came from one sample sequenced in a study of Ad26.COV2.S vaccination and SARS-CoV-2 variants (dated by TCRdb to 2020 to 2022). Per the publication, the treatment or condition label means: some 19 received Ad26.COV2.S at low or high dose, single or two shots; about 5 received placebo; per-sample allocation not given. Repertoires of vaccine and placebo recipients were sequenced from samples taken on day 63 after the first injection. Receptors were amplified or captured by the immunoSEQ multiplex PCR assay. Not all clones reach the TCRdb copy of this immuneACCESS table, which keeps in-frame sequences only. Checked studies attribute under half of the gap to unresolved V genes and leave the rest unexplained. This sample holds about 350,000 clones; roughly nine tenths were observed only once. Together, the top ten hold approximately 5.9% of the sample. Sequenced here: peripheral blood, sampled in a trial of Ad26.COV2.S vaccine versus placebo. The receptors originated from a person aged 18-65 years who received the Ad26.COV2.S COVID-19 vaccine or a placebo.

The CDR3 nucleotides read TGTGCCAGCAGCCCTAGGACAGGGGGGCGTTCAGCTTTCTTT. It yields the protein CASSPRTGGRSAFF. The chain carries TRBV2 and TRBJ1-1; 10 bases line up with TRBD1. Germline V gives CDR1 SNHLY, CDR2 FYNNEI. The CDR3 length is 14 residues. V was pared by 6 bases and J by 10 bases, with 11 bases of the junction left unmatched. Full variable domain (remainder filled in from reference TRBV2 and TRBJ1-1): EPEVTQTPSHQVTQMGQEVILRCVPISNHLYFYWYRQILGQKVEFLVSFYNNEISEKSEIFDDQFSVERPDGSNFTLKIRSTKLEDSAMYFCASSPRTGGRSAFFGQGTRLTVV.

This clone was detected once. J is TRBJ2-7 and V is TRBV13; D not certain. V lost 4 bases to trimming and J lost 3 bases, with 7 bases between them. The CDR3 is made up of 12 amino acids. Germline CDR1 PRHDT, CDR2 FYEKMQ (reference sequence). The CDR3 bases are TGTGCCAGCAGCTCCAGCGACTACGAGCAGTACTTC. Its protein product is CASSSSDYEQYF.

The V call is TRBV4-1, the J call TRBJ2-3, with TRBD2 matching over 9 bases. In germline, CDR1 is MGHRA, CDR2 YSYEKL. The CDR3 is made up of 15 amino acids. V was clipped by 0 bases and J by 4 bases; unmatched bases: 2. In DNA, the CDR3 is TGCGCCAGCAGCCAAGATCGCGGGGGGGCAGATACGCAGTATTTT. It specifies CASSQDRGGADTQYF.

V and J are TRBV9 and TRBJ2-5; 7 positions match TRBD2. J gave up 5 bases and V 3 bases, and 13 bases lay outside the gene matches. Germline CDR1 is SGDLS and CDR2 is YYNGEE. The CDR3 totals 16 residues. The CDR3 loop is CASSERGFTSGETQYF. For the CDR3, the DNA is TGTGCCAGCAGCGAGCGGGGCTTCACGTCGGGGGAGACCCAGTACTTC.

The rearrangement uses TRBV7-9 and TRBJ2-7, with TRBD1 matching over 8 bases. Trimming cost V 6 bases and J 3 bases; bases outside gene matches: 10. Germline V gene lookup returns CDR1 SEHNR and CDR2 FQNEAQ (reference sequence). The length of the CDR3 is 15 residues. As DNA, the CDR3 is TGTGCCAGCAGTTCAAACCGGGACAGGATCTACGAGCAGTACTTC. Amino acids: CASSSNRDRIYEQYF.

V and J are TRBV14 and TRBJ2-7, with D perhaps TRBD1 (5 bases). Trimming pared 5 bases from V and 7 bases from J, leaving 27 bases between. This CDR3 comprises 17 residues. Germline loops: CDR1 SGHDN, CDR2 FVKESK. Here the CDR3 reads CASSTPASQGTPREQYF. CDR3 nucleotide sequence: TGTGCCAGCAGCACACCCGCGTCCCAGGGCACGCCTAGAGAGCAGTACTTC.

V gene TRBV4-3 combines with J gene TRBJ2-7; 9 bases are shared with TRBD2. Germline assignment: CDR1 LGHNA and CDR2 YSLEER. J gave up 4 bases and V 4 bases, and 8 bases lay outside the gene matches. The CDR3 sequence is 15 residues long. In nucleotides, the CDR3 is TGCGCCAGCAGCCCGTGGCGGGGGGGCGGGTACGAGCAGTACTTC. It translates to CASSPWRGGGYEQYF.

The rearrangement links TRBV18 to TRBJ1-1; 9 bases are shared with TRBD1. The germline V gene encodes CDR1 KGHSH and CDR2 LQKENI. This CDR3 is 17 amino acids long. Unmatched junction bases numbered 13, after V lost 3 bases and J lost 5 bases. CDR3 nucleotides: TGTGCCAGCTCACCGAGGGAGACCCAGGACAGGGGAACTGAAGCTTTCTTT. Protein: CASSPRETQDRGTEAFF.

The chain joins TRBV23-1 to TRBJ2-7; D remains unclear. TRBV23-1 is an open reading frame, and its role is uncertain. The CDR3 runs 14 residues. Deletions cut 0 bases from V and 0 bases from J, with 6 bases between. CDR3 nucleotides: TGCGCCAGCAGTCAATCGCCCAGCTCCTACGAGCAGTACTTC. Translated, it gives CASSQSPSSYEQYF.

CDR3 coding DNA: TGTGCCAGCAGCATAACAGGGTGGACTGAAGCTTTCTTT. Its protein product is CASSITGWTEAFF. The rearrangement links TRBV7-9 to TRBJ1-1; perhaps TRBD1 as D (6 bases). Trimming took 5 bases from V and 5 from J, leaving 12 bases between them. The CDR3 spans 13 residues. Per the germline V gene, CDR1 is SEHNR and CDR2 is FQNEAQ (reference sequence).

The chain employs TRBV7-9 and TRBJ2-2; the match to TRBD2 covers 7 bases. There are 14 residues in the CDR3. Germline values: CDR1 SEHNR, CDR2 FQNEAQ (reference sequence). V lost 5 bases and J lost 5; bases outside the gene matches: 5. The CDR3 DNA reads as TGTGCCAGCAGCGAGGGAGGGCGGACCGGGGAGCTGTTTTTT. It yields the protein CASSEGGRTGELFF. Looking up the rest from reference TRBV7-9 and TRBJ2-2 gives the full variable domain: DTGVSQNPRHKITKRGQNVTFRCDPISEHNRLYWYRQTLGQGPEFLTYFQNEAQLEKSRLLSDRFSAERPKGSFSTLEIQRTEQGDSAMYLCASSEGGRTGELFFGEGSRLTVL.